The entry below describes one TCR beta chain. The protocol was immunoSEQ multiplex PCR, while the TCRdb copy is restricted to in-frame clones and leaves out a portion. The data hold 70,000 or so clones, with approximately 80% observed a single time. The data stem from a study of blood T cell repertoires in COVID-19. Study-level information: Sources were T cells, B-cell-depleted T cells, or PBMCs; the material itself was cDNA or gDNA.

The V gene lost 4 bases and the J gene lost 3 bases, with 7 bases spanning the gap. Germline CDR1 reads GTSNPN; CDR2 reads SVGIG (reference sequence). CDR3 length equals 11 residues. The sample comprised peripheral blood. The clonotype was recovered from a man aged 50 or older with COVID-19, enrolled during active disease. The chain is built from TRBV30 and TRBJ2-7; perhaps TRBD2 as D (6 bases). The CDR3: CAWNSGYEQYF. CDR3 DNA sequence: TGTGCCTGGAATAGCGGCTACGAGCAGTACTTC.